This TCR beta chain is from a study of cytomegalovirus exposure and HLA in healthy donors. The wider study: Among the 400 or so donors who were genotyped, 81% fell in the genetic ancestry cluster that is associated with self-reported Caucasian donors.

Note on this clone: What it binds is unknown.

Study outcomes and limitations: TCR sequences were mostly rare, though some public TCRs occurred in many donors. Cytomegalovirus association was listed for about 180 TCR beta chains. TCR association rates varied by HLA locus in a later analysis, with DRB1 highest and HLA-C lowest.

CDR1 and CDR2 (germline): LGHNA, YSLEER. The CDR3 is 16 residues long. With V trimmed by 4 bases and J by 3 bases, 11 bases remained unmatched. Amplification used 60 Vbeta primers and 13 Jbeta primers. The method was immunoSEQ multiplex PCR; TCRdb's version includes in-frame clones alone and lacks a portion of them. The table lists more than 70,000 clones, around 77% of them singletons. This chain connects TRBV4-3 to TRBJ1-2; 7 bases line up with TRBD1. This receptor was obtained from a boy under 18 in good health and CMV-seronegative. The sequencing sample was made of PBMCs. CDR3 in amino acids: CASSLREGASDYGYTF. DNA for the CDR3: TGCGCCAGCAGCCTGAGAGAGGGGGCGTCGGACTATGGCTACACCTTC.